Below, one T cell receptor (beta chain) is given with its context. The record originates from a study of blood T cell repertoires in COVID-19. In the study's own analysis: Amplification of reference gene primers was used by the study to estimate nucleated cell counts. Repertoires were generated with immunoSEQ multiplex PCR, while TCRdb's copy carries only in-frame clones and drops some. The DNA gave D and trimming, while V, J and clone size come from that table. The table shows a few hundred thousand clones, with approximately 87% occurring only once. Adults between about 18 and 95 years of age took part from about two dozen US areas. Symptom resolution, clearance, or two negative PCRs marked donors in Cohort 3 as recovered. This CDR3 comprises 16 residues. Germline V gives CDR1 LGHNA, CDR2 YNFKEQ. With 1 base removed from V and 0 bases from J, the gap between germline ends came to 10 bases.

The source is a woman aged 40 to 50 who had recovered from COVID-19. J is TRBJ2-1 and V is TRBV4-2, with D maybe TRBD2 (5 bases). Material for sequencing was PBMCs or T cells enriched from blood (not recorded which). CDR3 DNA: TGTGCCAGCAGCCAAGTCGGAACTAGCTCCTACAATGAGCAGTTCTTC. This gives the protein CASSQVGTSSYNEQFF.